A few counts support the clone carrying this T cell receptor (beta chain). Its specificity is unknown. Profiled with immunoSEQ multiplex PCR; TCRdb holds only in-frame clones, not every one. The repertoire holds 55,000 to 65,000 clones, with more than 65% as singletons. Peripheral blood came from all dose cohorts at three timepoints. The entry originates in a study of OX40 agonist ivuxolimab in advanced cancers. Background on the study: Partial responses, seen in three patients, involved one hepatocellular carcinoma and two cutaneous melanomas.

Overall study results and limits: On average, a greater number of expanded clones characterised CD8+ T cells relative to CD4+. Some nonresponders likewise displayed low normalized T-cell clonal expansion.

V was pared by 0 bases and J by 12 bases, with 21 bases between. The germline CDR1 and CDR2 sequences are LGHNA and YSLEER. The length of the CDR3 is 16 residues. The sample in question was CD4+ or CD8+ T cells sorted from blood, obtained in a trial of the OX40 agonist ivuxolimab. The chain has TRBV4-3 and TRBJ1-5; possibly TRBD1 for D (6 bases). The TCR comes from an adult with an advanced solid tumor such as melanoma, head and neck, liver or kidney cancer. CDR3 sequence reads: CASSQDIYRDARLQHF. CDR3 sequence (DNA): TGCGCCAGCAGCCAAGATATTTACAGGGATGCCCGTCTCCAGCATTTT.